The 7 T cell receptor beta chains given below trace back to one sample, sequenced in a study of response to subunit inactivated influenza vaccine. TCRdb independently ran MiXCR on the RT-PCR reads; one entry per CDR3 protein. The sample holds about 540,000 distinct CDR3 sequences; around 25% are singletons and the top ten take approximately 3%. The data also belong to a second study, concerning T cells expressing NK-cell markers. As that study records: Libraries used 5'RACE template switching adding universal primer site and UMIs.

The sequences come from CD4+ T cells sorted from PBMCs, collected 11 to 12 days after vaccination. The receptor set was obtained from a man between 50 and 59 years old who received an inactivated influenza vaccine.

This clonotype was seen more than once but under ten times. This chain joins TRBV7-3 and TRBJ2-3; 8 nucleotides agree with TRBD2. This CDR3 contains 16 residues. V shed 4 bases and J 0 bases; nucleotides not matched to a gene: 6. CDR1 and CDR2 from the germline V gene are SGHTA and FQGTGA. DNA for the CDR3: TGTGCCAGCAGCTCATTAGCGGGAACTAGCACAGATACGCAGTATTTT. The encoded protein is CASSSLAGTSTDTQYF. The variable domain in full, with the rest retrieved from reference TRBV7-3 and TRBJ2-3, is GAGVSQTPSNKVTEKGKYVELRCDPISGHTALYWYRQSLGQGPEFLIYFQGTGAADDSGLPNDRFFAVRPEGSVSTLKIQRTERGDSAVYLCASSSLAGTSTDTQYFGPGTRLTVL.

This clonotype was found many times. The chain joins TRBV5-1 to TRBJ2-2; D is unresolved. Trimming took off 0 bases at V and 4 bases at J, with 10 bases between the two ends. Germline CDR1 is SGHRS and CDR2 is YFSETQ. The CDR3 spans 15 residues. The CDR3 DNA follows: TGCGCCAGCAGCTTGGCCGGTTTGGTCACCGGGGAGCTGTTTTTT. Residues: CASSLAGLVTGELFF.

The chain carries TRBV7-6 and TRBJ2-6; D possibly corresponds to TRBD1 (5 bases). This CDR3 is built from 17 residues. The germline CDR1 and CDR2 sequences are SGHVS and FNYEAQ. Trimming stripped 1 base from V and 0 bases from J, with 10 bases between. CDR3 region: CASSLDAGNSGANVLTF. As DNA, the CDR3 is TGTGCCAGCAGCTTAGACGCAGGGAACTCTGGGGCCAACGTCCTGACTTTC.

V and J are TRBV12-3 or TRBV12-4 and TRBJ2-1; D remains ambiguous. CDR3 length: 12 residues. V was trimmed by 5 bases and J by 9 bases, leaving 11 bases between them. CDR3 sequence reads: CASSRGYSEQFF. The DNA of the CDR3 is TGTGCCAGCAGTAGAGGTTATTCTGAGCAGTTCTTC.

The chain joins TRBV28 to TRBJ2-7; D may be TRBD1 (6 bases). The germline V gene has CDR1 MDHEN and CDR2 SYDVKM. This CDR3 region has 12 residues. The V end lost 6 bases, the J end lost 3 bases, and 9 bases lay between the germline ends. The CDR3 protein is CASRGTFYEQYF. Written as DNA, the CDR3 is TGTGCCAGCAGAGGGACATTCTACGAGCAGTACTTC.

Only one count was recorded for this clonotype. The chain recombines TRBV29-1 with TRBJ2-2, with 11 bases that match TRBD1. This CDR3 comprises 14 residues. Germline trimming cut 6 bases from V and 8 bases from J; bases unmatched to any gene: 8. Germline V gene lookup returns CDR1 SQVTM and CDR2 ANQGSEA. This CDR3 reads CSVWGQGGPGELFF. CDR3 bases: TGCAGCGTCTGGGGACAGGGGGGTCCGGGGGAGCTGTTTTTT.

This clonotype has only a few counts. The chain carries TRBV11-2 and TRBJ2-5; TRBD1 is a possible D gene (6 bases). Trimming removed 3 bases at V and 3 bases at J, with 14 bases between. The CDR3 spans 15 residues. Germline V gene sequence: CDR1 SGHAT, CDR2 FQNNGV. CDR3 DNA: TGTGCCAGCAGCTTCCGTCGGGACACCAAAGAGACCCAGTACTTC. It yields the protein CASSFRRDTKETQYF. Based on the CDR3 plus reference TRBV11-2 and TRBJ2-5, the full variable domain is EAGVAQSPRYKIIEKRQSVAFWCNPISGHATLYWYQQILGQGPKLLIQFQNNGVVDDSQLPKDRFSAERLKGVDSTLKIQPAKLEDSAVYLCASSFRRDTKETQYFGPGTRLLVL.